Included here is one TCR beta chain sequence, with context. The CDR3 loop spans 16 amino acids. Germline V lookup: CDR1 MGHRA, CDR2 YSYEKL. The V segment lost 0 bases and the J segment 4 bases; nucleotides outside the gene matches: 6. This specimen belongs to a study of blood T cell repertoires in COVID-19. Overall study context: Researchers got acute and convalescent COVID-19 samples from the United States, Italy and Spain. Nucleic acid was either cDNA or gDNA, and it came from T cells, B-cell-depleted T cells, or PBMCs.

Authors' analysis steps: It was from reference gene primer amplification that nucleated cell counts were estimated. Generated by immunoSEQ multiplex PCR, the TCRdb table keeps only in-frame clones and is missing some. D and trimming were read from the DNA, whereas the V and J calls and clone size are those reported in that table. The repertoire includes roughly 200,000 clones, about nine tenths of them detected once, and 5% to 6.5% sits in the top ten. The receptor was derived from a man older than 75 with acute or convalescent COVID-19. Sequenced sample: peripheral blood. V and J are TRBV4-1 and TRBJ1-5; 7 bases line up with TRBD1. Here the CDR3 DNA reads TGCGCCAGCAGCCAAGAAGGGACAGTGCTAAATCAGCCCCAGCATTTT. Its translation is CASSQEGTVLNQPQHF.